This TCR beta chain stems from a study of CD8 T cells in Susac syndrome. About the study: Susac syndrome patients were untreated, on corticosteroids with some adding intravenous immunoglobulin, or on intravenous immunoglobulin only.

The authors sequenced TCR beta from blood CD8+ and CD4+ T cells. The CDR3 runs to 13 residues. Per the germline V gene, CDR1 is SGDLS and CDR2 is YYNGEE. The V end was cut by 0 bases, the J end by 4 bases, with 7 bases between. Reverse transcription of 0.5 to 1 ug RNA was performed with random hexamers. TCRdb reanalysed the immunoSEQ multiplex PCR reads using MiXCR and keeps one entry per CDR3 protein. This sample yields some 150,000 distinct CDR3 sequences, of which 95% are seen a single time; about 0.14% belongs to the top ten. The source of this sequence is a human donor with Susac syndrome. Material: CD4+ T cells from PBMCs. This sequence joins TRBV9 and TRBJ1-2, with TRBD1 as a possible D gene (5 bases). CDR3 protein: CASSVDQGYGYTF. As DNA, the CDR3 is TGTGCCAGCAGCGTAGATCAGGGCTATGGCTACACCTTC.